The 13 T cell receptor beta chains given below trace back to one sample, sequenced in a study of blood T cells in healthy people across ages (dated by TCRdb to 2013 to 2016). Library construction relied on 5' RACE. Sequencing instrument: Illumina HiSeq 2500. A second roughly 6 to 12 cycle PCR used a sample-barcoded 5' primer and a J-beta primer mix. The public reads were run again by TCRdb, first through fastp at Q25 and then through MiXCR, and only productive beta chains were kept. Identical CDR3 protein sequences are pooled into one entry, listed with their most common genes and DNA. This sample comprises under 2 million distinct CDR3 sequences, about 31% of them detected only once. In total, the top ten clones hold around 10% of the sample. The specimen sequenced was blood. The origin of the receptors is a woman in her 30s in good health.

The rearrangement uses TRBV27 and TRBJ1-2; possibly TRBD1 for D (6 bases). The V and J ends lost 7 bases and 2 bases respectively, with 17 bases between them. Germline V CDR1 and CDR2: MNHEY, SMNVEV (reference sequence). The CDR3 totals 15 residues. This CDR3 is CASNSGQTNNYGYTF. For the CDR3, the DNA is TGTGCCAGCAATTCAGGACAGACTAACAACTATGGCTACACCTTC.

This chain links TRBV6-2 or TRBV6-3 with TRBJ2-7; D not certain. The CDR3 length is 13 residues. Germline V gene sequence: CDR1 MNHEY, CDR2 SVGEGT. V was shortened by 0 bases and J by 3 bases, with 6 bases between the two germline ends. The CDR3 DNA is TGTGCCAGCAGTTACTCGCTCAGCTACGAGCAGTACTTC. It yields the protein CASSYSLSYEQYF.

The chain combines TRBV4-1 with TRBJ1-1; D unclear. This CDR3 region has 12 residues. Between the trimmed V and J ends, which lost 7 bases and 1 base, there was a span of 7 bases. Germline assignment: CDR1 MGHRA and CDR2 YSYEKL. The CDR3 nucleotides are TGCGCCAGCATCGGACCGAACACTGAAGCTTTCTTT. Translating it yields CASIGPNTEAFF.

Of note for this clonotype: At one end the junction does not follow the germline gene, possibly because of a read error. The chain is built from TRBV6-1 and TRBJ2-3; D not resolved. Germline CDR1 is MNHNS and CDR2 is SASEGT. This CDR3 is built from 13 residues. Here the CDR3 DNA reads TGTGCCAGTAGTGAAGGATACACAGATGCGCAGTATTTT. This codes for CASSEGYTDAQYF.

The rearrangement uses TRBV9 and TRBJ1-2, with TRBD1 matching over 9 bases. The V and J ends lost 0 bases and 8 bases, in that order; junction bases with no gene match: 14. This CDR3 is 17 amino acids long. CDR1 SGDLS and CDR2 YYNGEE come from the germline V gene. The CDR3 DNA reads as TGTGCCAGCAGCGTAGGTTCCGGGACAGGGAAGTTCGGGGGCTACACCTTC. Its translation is CASSVGSGTGKFGGYTF.

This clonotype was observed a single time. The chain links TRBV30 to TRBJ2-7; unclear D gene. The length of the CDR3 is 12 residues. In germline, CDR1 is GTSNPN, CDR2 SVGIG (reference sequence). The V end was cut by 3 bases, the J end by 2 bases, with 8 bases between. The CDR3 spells CAWRDLTYEQYF. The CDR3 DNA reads TGTGCCTGGAGGGATTTAACCTACGAGCAGTACTTC. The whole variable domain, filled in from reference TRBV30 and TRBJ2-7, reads SQTIHQWPATLVQPVGSPLSLECTVEGTSNPNLYWYRQAAGRGLQLLFYSVGIGQISSEVPQNLSASRPQDRQFILSSKKLLLSDSGFYLCAWRDLTYEQYFGPGTRLTVT.

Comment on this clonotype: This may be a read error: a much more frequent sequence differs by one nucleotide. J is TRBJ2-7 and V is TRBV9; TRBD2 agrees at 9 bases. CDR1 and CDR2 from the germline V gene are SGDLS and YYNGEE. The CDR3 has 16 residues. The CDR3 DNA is TGTGCCAGCAACGTAGCGGGCGGGAGGGCCTCCTACGAGCAGTACTTC. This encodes CASNVAGGRASYEQYF.

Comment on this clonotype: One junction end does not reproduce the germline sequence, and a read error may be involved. The DNA for the CDR3 is TGTACCAGCAGCTTAGTTGCGGGACCAAGCACAGATACGCAGTATTTT. Its translation is CTSSLVAGPSTDTQYF. V is TRBV7-3 and J is TRBJ2-3, with a weak D call TRBD2 (6 bases). The CDR3 has 16 amino acids. Germline V gene sequence: CDR1 SGHTA, CDR2 FQGTGA.

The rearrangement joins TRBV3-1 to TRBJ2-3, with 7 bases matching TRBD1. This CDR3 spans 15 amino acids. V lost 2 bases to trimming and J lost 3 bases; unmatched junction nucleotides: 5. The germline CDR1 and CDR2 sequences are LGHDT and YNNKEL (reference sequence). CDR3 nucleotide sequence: TGTGCCAGCAGCCAAAGGGGGCGAAAGACAGATACGCAGTATTTT. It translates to CASSQRGRKTDTQYF.

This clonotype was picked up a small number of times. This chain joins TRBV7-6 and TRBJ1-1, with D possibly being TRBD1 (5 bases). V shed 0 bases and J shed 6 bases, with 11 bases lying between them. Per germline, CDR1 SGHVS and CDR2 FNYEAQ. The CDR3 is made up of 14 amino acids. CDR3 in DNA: TGTGCCAGCAGCTTAGCGGGGGGAGGCTCTGAAGCTTTCTTT. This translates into CASSLAGGGSEAFF.

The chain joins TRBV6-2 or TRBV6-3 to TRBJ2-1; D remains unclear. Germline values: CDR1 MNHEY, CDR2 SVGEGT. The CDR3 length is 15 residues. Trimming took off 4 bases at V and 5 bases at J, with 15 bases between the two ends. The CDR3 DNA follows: TGTGCCAGCAGTTTCCCACGGGCTGGAAACAATGAGCAGTTCTTC. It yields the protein CASSFPRAGNNEQFF.

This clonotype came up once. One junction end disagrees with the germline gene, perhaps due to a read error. The chain's CDR3 is CANSLAGGRETQYF. The CDR3 nucleotides are TGCGCCAACAGCCTAGCGGGGGGGCGCGAGACCCAGTACTTC. The chain carries TRBV5-1 and TRBJ2-5; 12 nucleotides align to TRBD2. Germline CDR1 and CDR2: SGHRS and YFSETQ. This CDR3 has 14 residues.

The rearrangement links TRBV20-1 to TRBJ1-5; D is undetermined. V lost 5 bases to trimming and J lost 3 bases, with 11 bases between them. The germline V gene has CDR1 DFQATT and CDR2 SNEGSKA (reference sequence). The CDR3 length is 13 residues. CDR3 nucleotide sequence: TGCAGTGCTCGCGGACGGAACAATCAGCCCCAGCATTTT. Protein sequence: CSARGRNNQPQHF.